This T cell receptor (beta chain) came from a study of blood T cells in healthy people across ages. About this clonotype: One end of the junction is discordant with germline, which a read error may explain.

The authors ran a second PCR of 7 to 11 cycles using a sample-barcoded 5' primer and a J-beta primer mix. TCRdb re-derived calls from the 5' RACE reads in MiXCR, one entry per CDR3 protein. The data show around 520,000 distinct CDR3 sequences, with about 29% seen just once and 3% to 4% held by the top ten. This CDR3 is 15 amino acids long. Per germline, CDR1 ENHRY and CDR2 SYGVKD. These same records also appear under a second study, on T cells of mothers and their children.

This TCR was recovered from a boy younger than 10 in good health. The chain joins TRBV10-3 to TRBJ2-6; D is perhaps TRBD2 (7 bases). The sample consisted of blood. CDR3 residues: CASEGGSSGANVPTF. As DNA, the CDR3 is TGTGCCTCAGAGGGGGGGTCCTCTGGGGCCAACGTCCCGACTTTC.